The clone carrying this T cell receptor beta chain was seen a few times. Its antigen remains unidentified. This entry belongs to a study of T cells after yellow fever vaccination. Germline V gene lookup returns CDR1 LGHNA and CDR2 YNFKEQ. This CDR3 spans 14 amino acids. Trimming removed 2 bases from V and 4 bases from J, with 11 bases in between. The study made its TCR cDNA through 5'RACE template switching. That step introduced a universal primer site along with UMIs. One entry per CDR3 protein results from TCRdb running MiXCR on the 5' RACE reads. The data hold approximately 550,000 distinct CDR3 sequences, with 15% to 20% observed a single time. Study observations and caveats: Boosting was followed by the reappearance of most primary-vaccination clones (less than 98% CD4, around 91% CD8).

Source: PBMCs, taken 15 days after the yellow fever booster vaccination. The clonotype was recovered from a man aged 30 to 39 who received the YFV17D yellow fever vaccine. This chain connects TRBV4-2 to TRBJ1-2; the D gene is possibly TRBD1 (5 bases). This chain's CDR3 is CASSQQGWGYGYTF. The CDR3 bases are TGTGCCAGCAGCCAACAGGGTTGGGGCTATGGCTACACCTTC.